This record concerns one T cell receptor (beta chain) sequence. This sample was included in a study of blood T cell repertoires in COVID-19. V lost 4 bases, J lost 1 base, and 10 bases lay in between. CDR1 is MNHEY, CDR2 SVGAGI, per germline. The CDR3 has 14 amino acids. Original methodology: By means of reference gene primer amplification, nucleated cell counts were estimated. Here immunoSEQ multiplex PCR was the method, and the copy in TCRdb shows in-frame clones only, minus some. Clonal size and the V and J genes are those of that table, whereas D and trimming came from the DNA. In the table there are approximately 61,000 clones, roughly four fifths of which are singletons.

This TCR was recovered from a man aged 45-65 years with COVID-19, enrolled during active disease. The sequenced sample consisted of peripheral blood. The V gene is TRBV6-5, the J gene TRBJ1-1, with a weak D call TRBD1 (5 bases). CDR3 sequence reads: CASSLRGSNTEAFF. As DNA, the CDR3 is TGTGCCAGCAGTTTAAGGGGATCGAACACTGAAGCTTTCTTT.